These 30 T cell receptor beta chains were all obtained from the same sample, sequenced in a study of CD8 T cells in ankylosing spondylitis. TCRdb used MiXCR to reprocess the 5' RACE reads, holding one entry per CDR3 protein. The table includes 200,000 to 300,000 distinct CDR3 sequences, about 11% detected once. Sequencing was performed on blood, either unsorted or a sorted T cell fraction (not recorded which). These receptors originate from a male donor with ankylosing spondylitis or in good health (not recorded which).

The gene calls are TRBV27 and TRBJ2-7; possibly TRBD1 for D (6 bases). Germline V gives CDR1 MNHEY, CDR2 SMNVEV (reference sequence). Trimming stripped 6 bases from V and 8 bases from J, with 23 bases between. The CDR3 consists of 15 residues. The CDR3 here is CASSLSRTAPKKQYF. DNA of the CDR3: TGTGCCAGCAGCCTATCGAGGACAGCTCCTAAAAAGCAGTACTTC.

This clonotype was recorded many times. V and J are TRBV20-1 and TRBJ1-2; D remains ambiguous. Germline CDR1 reads DFQATT; CDR2 reads SNEGSKA (reference sequence). Trimming removed 0 bases from V and 8 bases from J, with 4 bases in between. This CDR3 comprises 10 residues. The CDR3 nucleotides are TGCAGTGCTAGAGAGGGAGGCTACACCTTC. Translating it yields CSAREGGYTF.

This clonotype was counted ten times or more. This chain uses TRBV6-5 with TRBJ1-2; D may be TRBD1 (5 bases). Germline V gene lookup returns CDR1 MNHEY and CDR2 SVGAGI. Trimming shortened V by 4 bases and J by 3 bases, and 12 bases separated the two germline ends. This CDR3 spans 14 amino acids. As DNA, the CDR3 is TGTGCCAGCAGTTTAGAAACGGGGGACTATGGCTACACCTTC. Translating it yields CASSLETGDYGYTF.

At least ten counts were recorded for this clonotype. In nucleotides, the CDR3 is TGTGCCAGCAGCCCCGAGGCAGGGGGCCGGGGCACTGAAGCTTTCTTT. Amino acids: CASSPEAGGRGTEAFF. The J gene is TRBJ1-1, the V gene TRBV7-8; 8 nucleotides match TRBD1. Unmatched junction bases numbered 12, after V lost 5 bases and J lost 4 bases. This CDR3 has 16 residues. Germline V gene sequence: CDR1 SGHVS, CDR2 FQNEAQ.

This clonotype was observed many times. The CDR3 nucleotides are TGTGCCAGCCGGCCTGAGGGCACCGGGGAGCTGTTTTTT. Its translation is CASRPEGTGELFF. The chain employs TRBV6-6 and TRBJ2-2; D might be TRBD2 (5 bases). V was shortened by 8 bases and J by 4 bases, with 11 bases between the two germline ends. The germline V gene has CDR1 MNHNY and CDR2 SVGAGI (reference sequence). The CDR3 has 13 residues.

This clonotype was seen repeatedly, ten times or more. The rearrangement links TRBV4-2 to TRBJ2-7; D is ambiguous. V lost 5 bases, J lost 1 base, and 9 bases lay in between. CDR1 and CDR2 from the germline V gene are LGHNA and YNFKEQ. The CDR3 runs to 13 residues. The chain's CDR3 is CASSSRVSYEQYF. The CDR3 region has the DNA TGTGCCAGCAGCTCCCGGGTTTCCTACGAGCAGTACTTC.

The genes are TRBV19 and TRBJ1-5; possible D gene TRBD1, 6 bases. Per the germline V gene, CDR1 is LNHDA and CDR2 is SQIVND (reference sequence). Deletions cut 5 bases from V and 7 bases from J, with 15 bases between. This CDR3 spans 14 amino acids. The CDR3 DNA reads as TGTGCCAGTAGTTTGATGGGGGGCGGCCAGCCCCAGCATTTT. It specifies CASSLMGGGQPQHF.

The V call is TRBV7-9, the J call TRBJ2-1, with TRBD2 identical over 15 bases. The J segment lost 8 bases and the V segment lost 4 bases, leaving 6 bases of the junction unmatched. CDR3 length: 16 amino acids. Germline V lookup: CDR1 SEHNR, CDR2 FQNEAQ (reference sequence). Here the CDR3 reads CASSSWTSGGAYEQFF. The CDR3 coding sequence is TGTGCCAGCAGCTCCTGGACTAGCGGGGGGGCCTATGAGCAGTTCTTC. The complete variable domain, with remaining parts taken from reference TRBV7-9 and TRBJ2-1, reads DTGVSQNPRHKITKRGQNVTFRCDPISEHNRLYWYRQTLGQGPEFLTYFQNEAQLEKSRLLSDRFSAERPKGSFSTLEIQRTEQGDSAMYLCASSSWTSGGAYEQFFGPGTRLTVL.

This clonotype was seen ten or more times. The chain uses TRBV5-5 and TRBJ2-2; a possible D gene is TRBD1 (6 bases). The CDR3 is 14 residues long. V was cut by 2 bases and J by 6 bases, with 11 bases left in between. Germline CDR1 and CDR2: SGHKS and YYEKEE (reference sequence). CDR3 sequence reads: CASSLQGFAGELFF. The CDR3 DNA follows: TGTGCCAGCAGCTTACAGGGATTTGCCGGGGAGCTGTTTTTT.

In this sample, this clonotype turned up many times. V usage is TRBV4-1 and J usage is TRBJ2-1; 7 bases are a match to TRBD1. V lost 1 base to trimming and J lost 8 bases; unmatched junction nucleotides: 11. Germline V CDR1 and CDR2: MGHRA, YSYEKL. CDR3 length: 16 residues. Here the CDR3 reads CASSQADRAVRDEQFF. The CDR3 coding sequence is TGCGCCAGCAGCCAAGCCGACAGGGCTGTTCGGGATGAGCAGTTCTTC.

This clonotype was seen a few times. J is TRBJ1-2 and V is TRBV6-5; D call uncertain. The ends were cut back, 7 bases at V and 4 bases at J, with 13 bases in the middle. The V gene's germline CDR1 is MNHEY and CDR2 SVGAGI. The CDR3 has 13 residues. CDR3 DNA: TGTGCCAGCACCTCTGGGTTCTTCTATGGCTACACCTTC. Amino acid sequence: CASTSGFFYGYTF.

This clonotype was counted at least ten times. The chain has TRBV5-1 and TRBJ2-1, with D unclear. V was cut by 0 bases and J by 3 bases, with 7 bases left in between. CDR1 SGHRS and CDR2 YFSETQ come from the germline V gene. This CDR3 has 14 residues. The CDR3 region is CASSLDRFYNEQFF. DNA for the CDR3: TGCGCCAGCAGCTTGGACAGATTCTACAATGAGCAGTTCTTC. Together with reference TRBV5-1 and TRBJ2-1, the CDR3 gives the full variable domain: KAGVTQTPRYLIKTRGQQVTLSCSPISGHRSVSWYQQTPGQGLQFLFEYFSETQRNKGNFPGRFSGRQFSNSRSEMNVSTLELGDSALYLCASSLDRFYNEQFFGPGTRLTVL.

This clonotype came up a few times. The chain has TRBV20-1 and TRBJ2-3; 7 bases are shared with TRBD1. This CDR3 is 15 amino acids long. V lost 4 bases, J lost 0 bases, and 7 bases stayed unmatched. Germline V CDR1 and CDR2: DFQATT, SNEGSKA (reference sequence). CDR3 region: CSAITGADSTDTQYF. The CDR3 bases are TGCAGTGCTATCACAGGGGCGGATAGCACAGATACGCAGTATTTT.

V gene TRBV5-4 combines with J gene TRBJ2-1, with TRBD2 as a possible D gene (6 bases). V was clipped by 3 bases and J by 0 bases, with 13 bases between them. CDR3 length equals 16 residues. The V gene's germline CDR1 is SGHNT and CDR2 YYREEE (reference sequence). The DNA of the CDR3 is TGTGCCAGCAGCTCGAATAGCGGAGACTCCTACAATGAGCAGTTCTTC. Translated: CASSSNSGDSYNEQFF.

The chain carries TRBV20-1 and TRBJ2-7; 10 bases map to TRBD2. Per the germline V gene, CDR1 is DFQATT and CDR2 is SNEGSKA (reference sequence). This CDR3 has 17 residues. Trimming cost V 0 bases and J 5 bases; bases outside gene matches: 13. CDR3: CSARDLRSSGGFHEQYF. CDR3 nucleotide sequence: TGCAGTGCTAGAGATCTCCGCTCTAGCGGGGGATTCCACGAGCAGTACTTC.

A few counts support this clonotype. The chain employs TRBV29-1 and TRBJ1-1, with D unclear. This CDR3 contains 13 residues. V lost 3 bases and J 6 bases, leaving 14 bases between the germline ends. The V gene's germline CDR1 is SQVTM and CDR2 ANQGSEA. The CDR3, as DNA: TGCAGCGTTGAGCCGTCCCGTCAAGCTGAAGCTTTCTTT. Protein: CSVEPSRQAEAFF.

This clonotype was picked up many times. The rearrangement joins TRBV29-1 to TRBJ2-7; tentatively, D is TRBD1 (6 bases). This CDR3 comprises 14 residues. Germline loops: CDR1 SQVTM, CDR2 ANQGSEA. V was shortened by 5 bases and J by 3 bases, with 17 bases between the two germline ends. As DNA, the CDR3 is TGCAGCGTTCGACCCACAAGGGGGTACTACGAGCAGTACTTC. It yields the protein CSVRPTRGYYEQYF.

At least ten counts were recorded for this clonotype. This chain uses TRBV20-1 with TRBJ2-7, with TRBD1 matching over 11 bases. In germline, CDR1 is DFQATT, CDR2 SNEGSKA (reference sequence). The CDR3 is made up of 17 amino acids. V shed 3 bases, J shed 7 bases, and the junction held 17 bases outside the gene matches. The CDR3 region has the DNA TGCAGTGCTAGTCCCAGCCTTGTCCGGACAGGGGGCCGGGAGCAGTACTTC. Translation: CSASPSLVRTGGREQYF.

This clonotype was seen ten or more times. J is TRBJ2-2 and V is TRBV5-1; D is possibly TRBD2 (6 bases). The CDR3 runs to 15 residues. Germline V gene lookup returns CDR1 SGHRS and CDR2 YFSETQ. V was shortened by 4 bases and J by 5 bases, with 15 bases between the two germline ends. The CDR3 spells CASSTGDFPTGELFF. CDR3 sequence (DNA): TGCGCCAGCAGCACCGGGGACTTCCCTACCGGGGAGCTGTTTTTT.

A few counts support this clonotype. The rearrangement uses TRBV7-6 and TRBJ2-3; possibly TRBD2 for D (6 bases). Germline V CDR1 and CDR2: SGHVS, FNYEAQ. Trimming cost V 4 bases and J 4 bases, with 9 bases left between them. The CDR3 is made up of 13 amino acids. CDR3 DNA sequence: TGTGCCAGCAGCTACCCGGGGGCAGATACGCAGTATTTT. Its protein product is CASSYPGADTQYF.

The chain uses TRBV5-1 and TRBJ2-1; D might be TRBD1 (6 bases). Germline CDR1 SGHRS, CDR2 YFSETQ. This CDR3 has 20 amino acids. V was clipped by 2 bases and J by 2 bases, with 26 bases between them. The CDR3 here is CASSFTKTPGQLKTYNEQFF. CDR3 bases: TGCGCCAGCAGCTTTACGAAAACACCGGGACAACTAAAAACCTACAATGAGCAGTTCTTC.

This clonotype was counted between two and nine times. The J gene is TRBJ2-3, the V gene TRBV28, with D possibly being TRBD2 (5 bases). The CDR3 loop spans 13 amino acids. Germline CDR1 MDHEN, CDR2 SYDVKM. Trimming took off 8 bases at V and 5 bases at J, with 14 bases between the two ends. Written as DNA, the CDR3 is TGTGCCAGCCGGGTGTTGGCGGGAGATACGCAGTATTTT. It specifies CASRVLAGDTQYF.

In this sample, this clonotype turned up many times. The chain is built from TRBV15 and TRBJ2-3; 11 nucleotides line up with TRBD2. Germline CDR1 LNHNV, CDR2 YYDKDF (reference sequence). With 0 bases clipped from V and 4 bases from J, the junction kept 0 bases outside the gene matches. This CDR3 is 15 amino acids long. CDR3 loop: CATSRDSGGADTQYF. DNA of the CDR3: TGTGCCACCAGCAGAGATAGCGGGGGGGCAGATACGCAGTATTTT.

The chain recombines TRBV7-2 with TRBJ2-2; 8 bases fit TRBD2. The J segment lost 2 bases and the V segment lost 5 bases, leaving 4 bases of the junction unmatched. There are 15 residues in the CDR3. Germline CDR1 reads SGHTA; CDR2 reads FQGNSA. CDR3 DNA sequence: TGTGCCAGCAGCCGCGGGGGGACAAACACCGGGGAGCTGTTTTTT. This gives the protein CASSRGGTNTGELFF.

This clonotype was observed at least ten times. The V gene is TRBV29-1, the J gene TRBJ2-3, with D possibly matching TRBD2 (6 bases). V was pared by 6 bases and J by 1 base, with 14 bases between. This CDR3 has 14 amino acids. Per the germline V gene, CDR1 is SQVTM and CDR2 is ANQGSEA. The CDR3 spells CSVNWASGTDTQYF. The CDR3 nucleotides are TGCAGCGTGAACTGGGCTAGCGGCACAGATACGCAGTATTTT.

This clonotype was recorded once. The chain employs TRBV7-2 and TRBJ2-5; D is uncertain. This CDR3 has 12 residues. Trimming took 2 bases from V and 5 from J, leaving 6 bases between them. Germline V gives CDR1 SGHTA, CDR2 FQGNSA. The CDR3 here is CASSLLFETQYF. CDR3 nucleotides: TGTGCCAGCAGCTTATTATTTGAGACCCAGTACTTC.

This clonotype was seen a handful of times. The V and J genes are TRBV7-8 and TRBJ2-5, with a tentative D call TRBD2 (6 bases). Germline-derived CDR1 and CDR2 are SGHVS and FQNEAQ. This CDR3 region has 14 residues. Trimming left V 5 bases short and J 5 bases short, with 15 bases between. CDR3 DNA sequence: TGTGCCAGCAGCCCTCCGGGGGTGTTGGAGACCCAGTACTTC. Translated, it gives CASSPPGVLETQYF.

Only a few counts were recorded for this clonotype. This sequence joins TRBV28 and TRBJ2-2; 10 bases match TRBD1. V was clipped by 6 bases and J by 7 bases; unmatched bases: 8. CDR1 is MDHEN, CDR2 SYDVKM, per germline. The CDR3 loop spans 15 amino acids. The CDR3 bases are TGTGCCAGCAGAACCCCGGGACAGGGGCGCGGGGAGCTGTTTTTT. Residues: CASRTPGQGRGELFF.

This clonotype was seen many times. J is TRBJ2-7 and V is TRBV20-1, with 8 bases matching TRBD2. Losses at the gene ends were 3 bases for V and 4 bases for J; bases not matched to a gene: 8. The CDR3 length is 14 residues. CDR1 and CDR2 from the germline V gene are DFQATT and SNEGSKA (reference sequence). Written as DNA, the CDR3 is TGCAGTGCTAGTCTTTCCCGACTAGCGTACGAGCAGTACTTC. Its protein is CSASLSRLAYEQYF.

This clonotype has ten or more counts. The J gene is TRBJ2-7, the V gene TRBV20-1, with TRBD2 matching 10 bases. The junction had 4 bases not matched to a gene; V was cut back by 6 bases and J by 2 bases. The V gene's germline CDR1 is DFQATT and CDR2 SNEGSKA (reference sequence). This CDR3 spans 13 amino acids. CDR3 coding DNA: TGCAGTGCAAGGACTAGCGGAACCTACGAGCAGTACTTC. Translated, it gives CSARTSGTYEQYF.